This T cell receptor (beta chain) was retrieved from a study of blood T cell repertoires in COVID-19. Whole-study context: The analysed material was cDNA or gDNA that came from T cells, B-cell-depleted T cells, or PBMCs.

Trimming took 0 bases from V and 4 from J, leaving 15 bases between them. CDR3 length: 16 residues. From germline, CDR1 is SGHAT and CDR2 FQNNGV. Profiling relied on immunoSEQ multiplex PCR, and the TCRdb table lists in-frame clones only, not all of them. The sample yields approximately 300,000 clones, around 86% seen once. Sequencing was performed on PBMCs or T cells enriched from blood (not recorded which). The TCR sequence derives from a man between 60 and 70 years old who had recovered from COVID-19. V gene TRBV11-2 combines with J gene TRBJ1-2, with TRBD1 as a possible D gene (6 bases). For the CDR3, the DNA is TGTGCCAGCAGCTTAGATGGTTTAGGACAGACCTATGGCTACACCTTC. Translation gives CASSLDGLGQTYGYTF. The full variable domain, with the rest looked up from reference TRBV11-2 and TRBJ1-2, is EAGVAQSPRYKIIEKRQSVAFWCNPISGHATLYWYQQILGQGPKLLIQFQNNGVVDDSQLPKDRFSAERLKGVDSTLKIQPAKLEDSAVYLCASSLDGLGQTYGYTFGSGTRLTVV.